Given below is one T cell receptor beta chain in context. Its antigen is currently unknown. Germline-derived CDR1 and CDR2 are MDHEN and SYDVKM. This CDR3 is built from 12 residues. The germline V and J ends were trimmed by 2 bases and 8 bases, with 6 bases remaining between them. This sample is drawn from a study of OX40 agonist ivuxolimab in advanced cancers. Clones were read by immunoSEQ multiplex PCR, and TCRdb kept only the in-frame ones, dropping some. The sample has under 100,000 clones, 89% seen once. Study results and caveats: The mean number of expanded clones was higher in CD8+ T cells than in CD4+.

This material consisted of CD4+ or CD8+ T cells sorted from blood, taken in a trial of the OX40 agonist ivuxolimab. V and J are TRBV28 and TRBJ2-2, with D unresolved. The origin of this receptor is an adult with an advanced solid tumor such as melanoma, head and neck, liver or kidney cancer. CDR3 sequence: CASSLVRGELFF. The DNA for the CDR3 is TGTGCCAGCAGTTTAGTGAGAGGGGAGCTGTTTTTT.